This T cell receptor beta chain was found in a study of radiation and T cells in renal cell carcinoma (dated by TCRdb to 2018 to 2021). Notes on the research overall: Samples were obtained from a clinical trial, in which 15 Gy stereotactic body radiation therapy was delivered to primary renal cell carcinomas and nephrectomy was performed 4 weeks later. In the 40 to 60 samples combined, some 4 million unique CDR3 nucleotide sequences were found, encoding about 3 million unique CDR3 amino acid sequences. A total of 50 to 60 samples underwent TCR beta sequencing, made up of roughly 26 tumors and about 27 peripheral blood samples. Study-wide findings and limitations: Because pretreatment tumor biopsies were not available, the study could not determine whether clonotypes were already present within the tumor at baseline. Blood repertoire dynamics were not followed beyond 4 weeks after treatment. Effects of radiation dose or scheduling on the TCR repertoire could not be addressed with the single-armed trial design. Top tumor clonotypes rose in blood from baseline to 2 weeks post-radiation, then contracted by 4 weeks, suggesting transient expansion of tumor-resident clones.

CDR1 MNHNS and CDR2 SASEGT were looked up in the germline V gene. Trimming removed 5 bases from V and 1 base from J, leaving 11 bases between the germline ends. Reading from cysteine to phenylalanine, the CDR3 counts 15 amino acids. The kept DNA is CDR3 alone, 45 bases in frame from the first base. In light of the paper, this sample's time point label describes: baseline pretreatment blood. The treatment or condition label on this specimen signifies: 15 Gy SBRT to primary tumor, nephrectomy 4 weeks later. To track tumor-enriched clonotypes, serial peripheral blood was sampled from radiation-treated patients at baseline and at 2 weeks and 4 weeks after SBRT. All patients had renal cell carcinoma with clear cell pathology. Genomic DNA for TCR sequencing was prepared using the QIAamp DNA Blood Mini Kit (Qiagen). The analyses included just those samples that passed every quality control check. The immunoSEQ kit was used, according to the manufacturer's recommendations, to generate TCR beta libraries from genomic DNA. To prepare the libraries, a first multiplex PCR with proprietary primers was run, followed by a second PCR that added unique barcodes, and a bead cleanup was done after each round. Each sample batch included a kit-provided positive control reaction and a negative control reaction. The final libraries were assessed on an Agilent 4200 TapeStation D1000 ScreenTape, pooled by volume, and quantified by qPCR. Sequencing was performed on an Illumina NextSeq500 with a MidOutput 150-cycle cartridge, and 156 Read1 and 15 Index1 cycles were run with kit custom primers. The pooled library was loaded at roughly 1 pM, and about 21% PhiX control was spiked in. The authors' analysis ran thus. The vendor-processed data were analyzed in R, and a clonotype was defined as all T cells that share the same CDR3 nucleotide sequence. For clone abundance analyses, frequencies were normalized to the 10,000 most abundant clones per sample. Before analysis, public T cell clones were removed, and these numbered fewer than six per sample on average. An abundance difference of at least 32-fold between compartments was the criterion for calling clonotypes tumor-enriched or baseline blood-enriched. A beta-binomial differential abundance model was applied to find clonotypes that expanded or contracted between blood time points. The Baroni-Urbani and Buser coefficient was used to measure tumor-blood repertoire similarity, and groups were compared with two-tailed Wilcoxon tests in R. TCRdb stores this immuneACCESS table with in-frame sequences only. Part of the clones is absent; in the studies checked, under half of the shortfall reflects unresolved V genes, and no reason is known for the rest. That table furnishes V, J and clone size, whereas the DNA furnished D and trimming. Present in this sample are roughly 120,000 clones, about four fifths of which were seen just once. The top ten clones comprise approximately 3% of the sample.

As for this clone: No antigen is known for it. No much larger clone is present one base from it, and per-base qualities are unavailable.

The chain joins TRBV6-1 to TRBJ2-2; perhaps TRBD2 is the D gene, with 6 bases matching. The source was blood, collected from a patient whose treatment included radiotherapy and nephrectomy. The receptor was derived from a woman aged 60-75 years with renal cell carcinoma. The CDR3 corresponds to CASSWGVENTGELFF. The DNA reads TGTGCCAGCAGTTGGGGGGTGGAGAACACCGGGGAGCTGTTTTTT.